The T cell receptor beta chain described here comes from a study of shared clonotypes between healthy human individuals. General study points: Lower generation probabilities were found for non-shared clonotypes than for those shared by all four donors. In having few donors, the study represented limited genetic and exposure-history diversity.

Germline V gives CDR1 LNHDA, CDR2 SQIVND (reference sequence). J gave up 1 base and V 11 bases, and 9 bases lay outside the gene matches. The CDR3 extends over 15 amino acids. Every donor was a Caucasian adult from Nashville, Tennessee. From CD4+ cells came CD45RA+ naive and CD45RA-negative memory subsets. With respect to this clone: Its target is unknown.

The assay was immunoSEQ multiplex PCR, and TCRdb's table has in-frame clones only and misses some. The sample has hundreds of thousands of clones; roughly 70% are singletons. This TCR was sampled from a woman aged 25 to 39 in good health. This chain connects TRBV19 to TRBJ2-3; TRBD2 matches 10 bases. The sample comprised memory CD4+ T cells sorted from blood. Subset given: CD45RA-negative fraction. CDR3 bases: TGTGCCGTTACCTCGGGGACTAGCGGCACAGATACGCAGTATTTT. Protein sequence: CAVTSGTSGTDTQYF. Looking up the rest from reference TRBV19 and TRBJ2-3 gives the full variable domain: DGGITQSPKYLFRKEGQNVTLSCEQNLNHDAMYWYRQDPGQGLRLIYYSQIVNDFQKGDIAEGYSVSREKKESFPLTVTSAQKNPTAFYLCAVTSGTSGTDTQYFGPGTRLTVL.